The source of this T cell receptor (beta chain) is a study of T cell responses to AZD1222 COVID-19 vaccine. Study-wide points: Repertoire sampling occurred only after the peak T cell response.

A remark on this clone: Its antigen is not identified.

Only in-frame clones appear in the TCRdb table, and some are missing; sequencing was by immunoSEQ multiplex PCR. The sample includes over 100,000 clones, about 87% of them seen just once. Germline V gene sequence: CDR1 SGHTA, CDR2 FQGNSA. The trim removed 1 base at V and 6 bases at J, leaving 6 bases unmatched. There are 15 residues in the CDR3. The receptor was derived from an adult in good health. Source: peripheral blood, taken on day 0 of AZD1222 vaccination. The chain carries TRBV7-2 and TRBJ2-5; 9 bases match TRBD1. The CDR3 loop reads CASSLVKQGAKTQYF. Written as DNA, the CDR3 is TGTGCCAGCAGCTTAGTTAAACAGGGGGCCAAGACCCAGTACTTC.